The 14 T cell receptor beta chains reported below all come from one sample, sequenced in a study of blood T cell repertoires in COVID-19. Only in-frame clones appear in the TCRdb table, and some are missing; sequencing was by immunoSEQ multiplex PCR. Of fewer than 250,000 clones detected, 88% appear once; the ten largest clones hold about 4%. The sequencing sample was made of PBMCs or T cells enriched from blood (not recorded which). The receptors here all came from a woman aged 25-40 years who had been exposed to COVID-19.

This clone has ten or more counts. This chain uses TRBV19 with TRBJ2-2; a possible D gene is TRBD2 (5 bases). This CDR3 is built from 13 residues. The V end lost 6 bases, the J end lost 7 bases, and 12 bases lay between the germline ends. In germline, CDR1 is LNHDA, CDR2 SQIVND (reference sequence). The CDR3, as DNA: TGTGCCAGTAGCCTGAAAGGACTCGGGGAGCTGTTTTTT. Translation: CASSLKGLGELFF.

CDR3 nucleotides: TGTGCCAGCTACGGGACAGGGGAGGTCGGTGGGGCCAACGTCCTGACTTTC. Translation gives CASYGTGEVGGANVLTF. The chain has TRBV19 and TRBJ2-6; TRBD1 matches 10 bases. The J segment lost 3 bases and the V segment lost 9 bases, leaving 11 bases of the junction unmatched. The CDR3 loop spans 17 amino acids. CDR1 is LNHDA, CDR2 SQIVND, per germline (reference sequence).

The table lists this clone with a few counts. J is TRBJ2-7 and V is TRBV5-1; D is possibly TRBD1 (6 bases). The CDR3 contains 15 residues. Germline assignment: CDR1 SGHRS and CDR2 YFSETQ. The germline V and J ends were trimmed by 3 bases and 5 bases, with 18 bases remaining between them. The CDR3 is CASSSQMGALDEQYF. The DNA of the CDR3 is TGCGCCAGCAGCTCCCAAATGGGGGCCCTGGACGAGCAGTACTTC.

The gene calls are TRBV9 and TRBJ2-3; 7 bases match TRBD2. CDR3 length: 15 amino acids. V trimming: 4 bases; J trimming: 4 bases; junction bases outside the gene matches: 9. From germline, CDR1 is SGDLS and CDR2 YYNGEE. The CDR3 DNA reads as TGTGCCAGCAGCCCTAGCGGCCGAGGGGCAGATACGCAGTATTTT. It specifies CASSPSGRGADTQYF.

The chain recombines TRBV4-1 with TRBJ1-2; tentative D call: TRBD1 (6 bases). The CDR3 is 16 amino acids. Trimming stripped 0 bases from V and 2 bases from J, with 13 bases between. Germline CDR1 and CDR2: MGHRA and YSYEKL. CDR3 DNA: TGCGCCAGCAGCCAAGATCCAGGGCAGGGGAACTATGGCTACACCTTC. Protein product: CASSQDPGQGNYGYTF.

The chain uses TRBV5-1 and TRBJ2-7, with TRBD2 identical over 10 bases. The trim removed 4 bases at V and 6 bases at J, leaving 7 bases unmatched. CDR3 length: 14 residues. Germline CDR1 and CDR2: SGHRS and YFSETQ. CDR3 coding DNA: TGCGCCAGCAGCCTAACTAGCGGGACAGGCGAGCAGTACTTC. Translating gives CASSLTSGTGEQYF.

The sample holds many counts of this clone. The V gene is TRBV6-4, the J gene TRBJ2-2; 13 bases align to TRBD2. The V and J ends lost 5 bases and 3 bases, in that order; junction bases with no gene match: 3. Germline lookup yields CDR1 MRHNA and CDR2 SNTAGT. The CDR3 length is 16 residues. The CDR3 is CASSRTSGSDTGELFF. CDR3 DNA sequence: TGTGCCAGCAGTCGGACTAGCGGGAGTGACACCGGGGAGCTGTTTTTT.

The V and J genes are TRBV28 and TRBJ1-1, with a weak D call TRBD1 (6 bases). From germline, CDR1 is MDHEN and CDR2 SYDVKM. V shed 7 bases and J shed 4 bases, with 16 bases lying between them. This CDR3 contains 14 residues. As DNA, the CDR3 is TGTGCCAGCAACTATCGGGGGGGGCCCACTGAAGCTTTCTTT. Translating gives CASNYRGGPTEAFF.

The CDR3 DNA reads as TGTGCCAGCAGTGAACAGGGCCTCCCTGGAAACACCATATATTTT. Translating gives CASSEQGLPGNTIYF. The J gene is TRBJ1-3, the V gene TRBV6-1; perhaps TRBD1 as D (5 bases). Trimming took off 2 bases at V and 2 bases at J, with 10 bases between the two ends. Germline values: CDR1 MNHNS, CDR2 SASEGT. This CDR3 contains 15 residues.

The V gene is TRBV5-1, the J gene TRBJ1-1; tentatively, D is TRBD1 (6 bases). CDR1 is SGHRS, CDR2 YFSETQ, per germline. CDR3 length: 14 amino acids. Trimming stripped 0 bases from V and 8 bases from J, with 14 bases between. In DNA form, the CDR3 reads TGCGCCAGCAGCTTGGAGATTCAGGGGACCGAAGCTTTCTTT. Translating gives CASSLEIQGTEAFF.

This clone showed up just once. This sequence joins TRBV6-7 and TRBJ1-5; TRBD1 matches 9 bases. TRBV6-7 has ORF status, its function being uncertain. V was clipped by 6 bases and J by 4 bases; unmatched bases: 4. This CDR3 spans 14 amino acids. The CDR3 coding sequence is TGTGCCAGCAGGGGACAGGGATGTAATCAGCCCCAGCATTTT. It yields the protein CASRGQGCNQPQHF.

The count of this clone is one. The chain carries TRBV9 and TRBJ2-2, with D possibly being TRBD1 (5 bases). The CDR3 is 14 amino acids. Germline V gene lookup returns CDR1 SGDLS and CDR2 YYNGEE. The V end lost 0 bases, the J end lost 7 bases, and 10 bases lay between the germline ends. CDR3 DNA: TGTGCCAGCAGCGTAGTAGGGGTAGGCGGGGAGCTGTTTTTT. This sequence encodes CASSVVGVGGELFF.

The rearrangement uses TRBV2 and TRBJ2-7, with D tentatively TRBD2 (6 bases). This CDR3 is 13 amino acids long. Germline V gene lookup returns CDR1 SNHLY and CDR2 FYNNEI. V lost 3 bases to trimming and J lost 2 bases, with 8 bases between them. CDR3 in DNA: TGTGCCAGCAGTGATGGCGGGGCCTACGAGCAGTACTTC. Protein product: CASSDGGAYEQYF.

V and J are TRBV18 and TRBJ1-2; TRBD1 matches at 9 bases. After removal of 3 bases from V and 2 bases from J, the junction contained 4 bases not matched to a gene. In germline, CDR1 is KGHSH, CDR2 LQKENI. This CDR3 contains 15 residues. The CDR3, as DNA: TGTGCCAGCTCACCTACAGGGGGCGAAAACTATGGCTACACCTTC. Its translation is CASSPTGGENYGYTF. Together with reference TRBV18 and TRBJ1-2, the CDR3 gives the full variable domain: NAGVMQNPRHLVRRRGQEARLRCSPMKGHSHVYWYRQLPEEGLKFMVYLQKENIIDESGMPKERFSAEFPKEGPSILRIQQVVRGDSAAYFCASSPTGGENYGYTFGSGTRLTVV.